The 15 T cell receptor beta chains presented below share a single source sample, sequenced in a study of OX40 agonist ivuxolimab in advanced cancers. Libraries were constructed by the immunoSEQ multiplex PCR assay. TCRdb provides this immuneACCESS table in a form limited to in-frame rearrangements. Some clones are lacking; in checked studies, under half of them reflect an unresolved V gene, and why the rest are absent is not known. The sample includes 70,000 to 100,000 clones, with 65% to 90% observed a single time. The ten most abundant clones make up just under 2% of the sample. The source material was CD4+ or CD8+ T cells sorted from blood, sampled in a trial of the OX40 agonist ivuxolimab. These receptors were taken from an adult with an advanced solid tumor such as melanoma, head and neck, liver or kidney cancer.

This chain connects TRBV10-3 to TRBJ1-2; 9 bases are shared with TRBD1. CDR3 length: 13 residues. CDR1 and CDR2 (germline): ENHRY, SYGVKD. J gave up 6 bases and V 3 bases, and 2 bases lay outside the gene matches. CDR3 coding DNA: TGTGCCATCAGTGAAAGGACAGGGGATGGCTACACCTTC. It translates to CAISERTGDGYTF.

This sequence joins TRBV28 and TRBJ1-2, with 9 positions matching TRBD1. Per germline, CDR1 MDHEN and CDR2 SYDVKM. Unmatched junction bases numbered 8, after V lost 4 bases and J lost 8 bases. CDR3 length: 14 amino acids. In DNA form, the CDR3 reads TGTGCCAGCAGTTCGGGACAGGGAACGGCGGGCTACACCTTC. As protein: CASSSGQGTAGYTF.

V gene TRBV18 combines with J gene TRBJ2-1, with 10 bases fitting TRBD1. This CDR3 is built from 15 residues. V lost 5 bases to trimming and J lost 7 bases; unmatched junction nucleotides: 8. Germline V gene data show CDR1 as KGHSH and CDR2 as LQKENI. The CDR3 DNA reads as TGTGCCAGCTCAACACGACAGGGGGCCGGAAATGAGCAGTTCTTC. Its translation: CASSTRQGAGNEQFF.

The chain employs TRBV29-1 and TRBJ2-5; the match to TRBD2 covers 11 bases. The CDR3 is 14 amino acids. The germline CDR1 and CDR2 sequences are SQVTM and ANQGSEA. V lost 8 bases, J lost 5 bases, and 10 bases stayed unmatched. CDR3 DNA: TGCAGCTTCTATAGCGGGAGGGACCCGGAGACCCAGTACTTC. Its translation is CSFYSGRDPETQYF.

This clone was seen a handful of times. V is TRBV18 and J is TRBJ1-1, with 8 bases lining up with TRBD1. Germline CDR1 and CDR2: KGHSH and LQKENI. CDR3 length: 12 amino acids. With 6 bases clipped from V and 3 bases from J, the junction kept 0 bases outside the gene matches. This chain's CDR3 is CASSTGDTEAFF. As DNA, the CDR3 is TGTGCCAGCTCGACAGGGGACACTGAAGCTTTCTTT.

This chain joins TRBV2 and TRBJ2-2; possibly TRBD1 or TRBD2 for D (6 bases each). The V end was cut by 3 bases, the J end by 4 bases, with 12 bases between. Germline V gene sequence: CDR1 SNHLY, CDR2 FYNNEI. The length of the CDR3 is 15 residues. The CDR3 loop is CASSEGRGGTGELFF. DNA for the CDR3: TGTGCCAGCAGTGAGGGCAGGGGAGGCACCGGGGAGCTGTTTTTT.

The J gene is TRBJ2-2, the V gene TRBV5-6, with 8 bases that match TRBD1. Germline CDR1 and CDR2: SGHDT and YYEEEE. The CDR3 has 16 residues. V was clipped by 1 base and J by 4 bases; unmatched bases: 6. The CDR3 sequence: CASSLKPGGITGELFF. The CDR3, as DNA: TGTGCCAGCAGCTTGAAACCAGGGGGCATCACCGGGGAGCTGTTTTTT.

The chain uses TRBV4-1 and TRBJ1-5; TRBD1 is a possible D gene (6 bases). The CDR3 runs to 15 residues. CDR1 and CDR2 (germline): MGHRA, YSYEKL. Trimming left V 2 bases short and J 7 bases short, with 15 bases between. The CDR3 spells CASSQTGTSGQPQHF. For the CDR3, the DNA is TGCGCCAGCAGCCAAACCGGGACATCAGGCCAGCCCCAGCATTTT.

The chain is built from TRBV7-3 and TRBJ2-6; 12 bases line up with TRBD2. The CDR3 is made up of 19 amino acids. The V gene end was trimmed by 1 base and the J gene end by 2 bases; junction bases not matched to a gene: 6. Germline loops: CDR1 SGHTA, CDR2 FQGTGA. The CDR3 region has the DNA TGTGCCAGCAGCTTAAAAGGGACTAGCGGGTCCGCTGGGGCCAACGTCCTGACTTTC. This codes for CASSLKGTSGSAGANVLTF. The complete variable domain, with remaining parts taken from reference TRBV7-3 and TRBJ2-6, reads GAGVSQTPSNKVTEKGKYVELRCDPISGHTALYWYRQSLGQGPEFLIYFQGTGAADDSGLPNDRFFAVRPEGSVSTLKIQRTERGDSAVYLCASSLKGTSGSAGANVLTFGAGSRLTVL.

The chain recombines TRBV2 with TRBJ2-2, with D perhaps given as TRBD1 or TRBD2 (5 bases each). This CDR3 has 16 amino acids. The V end lost 3 bases, the J end lost 4 bases, and 15 bases lay between the germline ends. The V gene's germline CDR1 is SNHLY and CDR2 FYNNEI. CDR3 region: CASSEGLAGITGELFF. DNA for the CDR3: TGTGCCAGCAGTGAGGGGCTAGCTGGTATCACCGGGGAGCTGTTTTTT.

This chain uses TRBV18 with TRBJ2-2; D unclear. Trimming left V 3 bases short and J 0 bases short, with 11 bases between. CDR1 is KGHSH, CDR2 LQKENI, per germline. This CDR3 contains 16 residues. In DNA form, the CDR3 reads TGTGCCAGCTCACCCGGCCTTTCGTCGAACACCGGGGAGCTGTTTTTT. Translation gives CASSPGLSSNTGELFF.

This chain joins TRBV7-3 and TRBJ2-6; weak D call: TRBD1 (5 bases). CDR1 and CDR2 from the germline V gene are SGHTA and FQGTGA. The CDR3 consists of 19 residues. Trimming took off 1 base at V and 1 base at J, with 17 bases between the two ends. This CDR3 is CASSLIPQDTSSGANVLTF. The DNA for the CDR3 is TGTGCCAGCAGCTTAATCCCACAGGATACATCTTCTGGGGCCAACGTCCTGACTTTC.

The chain carries TRBV19 and TRBJ1-3; D is unclear. The V end lost 4 bases, the J end lost 4 bases, and 8 bases lay between the germline ends. Germline CDR1 is LNHDA and CDR2 is SQIVND (reference sequence). The length of the CDR3 is 13 residues. CDR3 nucleotide sequence: TGTGCCAGTAGTAAGGAGGCCGGAAACACCATATATTTT. Its translation is CASSKEAGNTIYF.

V gene TRBV7-9 combines with J gene TRBJ2-1; TRBD2 might be the D (5 bases). Germline CDR1 reads SEHNR; CDR2 reads FQNEAQ (reference sequence). This CDR3 contains 13 residues. V dropped 5 bases and J dropped 9 bases, with 14 bases sitting between them. CDR3 nucleotides: TGTGCCAGCAGCAGGGAGTATGTAGCTGAGCAGTTCTTC. Translating gives CASSREYVAEQFF.

The V call is TRBV28, the J call TRBJ1-2; 9 bases align to TRBD1. The germline V gene has CDR1 MDHEN and CDR2 SYDVKM. V gave up 7 bases and J gave up 4 bases; unmatched junction bases: 4. This CDR3 contains 13 residues. The CDR3 is CASIGQGTYGYTF. The CDR3 region has the DNA TGTGCCAGCATCGGACAGGGGACCTATGGCTACACCTTC.